The T cell receptor (beta chain) under discussion was sequenced for a study of T cells in Graves' hyperthyroidism and ophthalmopathy. Study outcomes and limitations: Ophthalmopathy was told apart from stable hyperthyroidism by a 13 V-J model.

The V gene lost 10 bases and the J gene lost 9 bases, with 16 bases spanning the gap. The CDR3 is made up of 12 amino acids. CDR1 and CDR2 from the germline V gene are MNHEY and SVGEGT. This clonotype showed up just once. As yet, its antigen is unknown. The source material, RNA transcripts, was used to amplify TCR beta CDR3 regions. The study used the HTBI primer set for a first-round RT-PCR of the TCR CDR3. TCRdb analysed the multiplex PCR reads with MiXCR anew, one entry per CDR3 protein. The sample has roughly 700,000 distinct CDR3 sequences; 12% to 15% are singletons. Newly diagnosed hyperthyroidism, duration under 2 months, in patients aged 18 to 65.

This rearrangement joins TRBV6-2 or TRBV6-3 to TRBJ1-5; D remains ambiguous. The TCR sequence derives from a woman aged 18-29 years with Graves' hyperthyroidism. The specimen sequenced was blood. CDR3 in amino acids: CATSGSKGPQHF. CDR3 sequence (DNA): TGTGCCACCTCCGGCAGCAAAGGGCCCCAGCATTTT.